The 2 T cell receptor beta chains listed next were all sequenced from one sample in a study of CD8+CD57+ T cells in acquired aplastic anemia. TCR beta VDJ and CDR3 profiling used genomic DNA as template. TCRdb recomputed calls from the reads with MiXCR, one row per CDR3 protein. This table holds a few hundred thousand distinct CDR3 sequences, around three fifths found once. The patients chosen for sequencing had shown expansion of CD8+CD57+ cells (detected by flow cytometry). Sequenced: sorted CD4+, CD8+, or CD8+CD57+ T cells (not recorded which) from PBMCs. These TCRs come from a human donor with aplastic anemia.

This clonotype was seen a few times. This chain connects TRBV14 to TRBJ1-6, with D perhaps matching TRBD1 (6 bases). V lost 1 base to trimming and J lost 5 bases, with 9 bases between them. From germline, CDR1 is SGHDN and CDR2 FVKESK. The CDR3 spans 15 residues. The CDR3 spells CASSQVQGNNSPLHF. CDR3 DNA sequence: TGTGCCAGCAGCCAAGTCCAGGGGAATAATTCACCCCTCCACTTT.

Remarks on this clonotype: The CDR3 ends on some other residue instead of the conserved phenylalanine or tryptophan, so this is likely a read error. Because the CDR3's place on the DNA is in doubt, the DNA is left out and the CDR3 is given as listed by TCRdb. The CDR3 loop reads CASSLRQGYYGCTC. This chain connects TRBV7-8 to TRBJ1-2; the D call of TRBD1 is as the table states it, not checked on the DNA. Ends included, the CDR3 has 14 residues. The V gene's germline CDR1 is SGHVS and CDR2 FQNEAQ.